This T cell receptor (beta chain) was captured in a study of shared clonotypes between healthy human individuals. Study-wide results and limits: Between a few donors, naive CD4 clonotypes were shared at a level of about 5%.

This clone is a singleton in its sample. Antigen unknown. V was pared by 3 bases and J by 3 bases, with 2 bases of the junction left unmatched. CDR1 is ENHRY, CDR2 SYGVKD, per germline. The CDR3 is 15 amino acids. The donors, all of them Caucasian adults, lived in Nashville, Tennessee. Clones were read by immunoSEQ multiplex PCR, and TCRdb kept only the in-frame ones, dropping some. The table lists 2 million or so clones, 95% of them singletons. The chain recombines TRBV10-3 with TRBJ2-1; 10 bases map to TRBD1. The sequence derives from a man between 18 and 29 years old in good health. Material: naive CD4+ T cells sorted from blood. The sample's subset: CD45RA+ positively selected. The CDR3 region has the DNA TGTGCCATCAGTGACCGGGACAGGGGCTACAATGAGCAGTTCTTC. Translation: CAISDRDRGYNEQFF.